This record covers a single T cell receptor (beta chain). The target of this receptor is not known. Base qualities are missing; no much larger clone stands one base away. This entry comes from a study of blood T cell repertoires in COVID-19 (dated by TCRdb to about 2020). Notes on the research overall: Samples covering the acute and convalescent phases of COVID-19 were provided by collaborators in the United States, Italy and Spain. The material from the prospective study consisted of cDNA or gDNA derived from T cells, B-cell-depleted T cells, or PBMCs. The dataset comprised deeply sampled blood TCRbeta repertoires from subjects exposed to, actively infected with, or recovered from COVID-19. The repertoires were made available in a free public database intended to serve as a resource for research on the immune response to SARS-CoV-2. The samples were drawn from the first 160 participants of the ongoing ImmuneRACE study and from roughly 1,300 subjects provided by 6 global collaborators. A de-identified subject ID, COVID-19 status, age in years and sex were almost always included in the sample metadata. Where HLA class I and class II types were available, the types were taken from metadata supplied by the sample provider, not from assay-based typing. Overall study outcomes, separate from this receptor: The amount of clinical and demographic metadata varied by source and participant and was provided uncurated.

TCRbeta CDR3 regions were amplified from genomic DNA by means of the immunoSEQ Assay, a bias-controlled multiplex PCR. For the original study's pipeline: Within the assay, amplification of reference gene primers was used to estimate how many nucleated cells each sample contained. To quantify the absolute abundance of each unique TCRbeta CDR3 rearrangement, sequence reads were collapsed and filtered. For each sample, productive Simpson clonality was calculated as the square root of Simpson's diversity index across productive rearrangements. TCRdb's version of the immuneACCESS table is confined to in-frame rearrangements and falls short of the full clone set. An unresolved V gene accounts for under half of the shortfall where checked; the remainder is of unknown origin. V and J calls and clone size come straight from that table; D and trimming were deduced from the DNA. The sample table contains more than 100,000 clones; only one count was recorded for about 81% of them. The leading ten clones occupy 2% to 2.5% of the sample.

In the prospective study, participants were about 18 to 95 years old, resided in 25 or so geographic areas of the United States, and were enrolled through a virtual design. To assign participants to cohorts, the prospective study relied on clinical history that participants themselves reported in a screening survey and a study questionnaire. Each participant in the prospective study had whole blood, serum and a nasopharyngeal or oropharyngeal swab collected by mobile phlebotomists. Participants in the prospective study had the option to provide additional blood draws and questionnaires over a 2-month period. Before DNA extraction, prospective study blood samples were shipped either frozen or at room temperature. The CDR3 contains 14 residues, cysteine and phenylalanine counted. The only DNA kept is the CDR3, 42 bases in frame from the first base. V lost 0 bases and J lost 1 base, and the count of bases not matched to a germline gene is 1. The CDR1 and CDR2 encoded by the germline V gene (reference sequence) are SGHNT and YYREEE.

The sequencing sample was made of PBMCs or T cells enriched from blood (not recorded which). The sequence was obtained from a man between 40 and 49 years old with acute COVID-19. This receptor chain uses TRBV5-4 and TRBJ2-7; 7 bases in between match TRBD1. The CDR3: CASSLDRGSYEQYF. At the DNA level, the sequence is TGTGCCAGCAGCTTGGACAGGGGTTCCTACGAGCAGTACTTC. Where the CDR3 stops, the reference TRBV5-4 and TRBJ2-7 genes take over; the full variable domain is ETGVTQSPTHLIKTRGQQVTLRCSSQSGHNTVSWYQQALGQGPQFIFQYYREEENGRGNFPPRFSGLQFPNYSSELNVNALELDDSALYLCASSLDRGSYEQYFGPGTRLTVT.